These T cell receptor beta chains were read from a single sample in a study of cytomegalovirus exposure and HLA in healthy donors. Using immunoSEQ multiplex PCR, the repertoire was profiled, and TCRdb retains in-frame clones only, with some absent. The sample shows 140,000 or so clones, around 78% of them seen only once. Sequencing was performed on PBMCs. These receptors were collected from a woman under 30 in good health and CMV-seropositive. CDR3s include the opening cysteine and the closing phenylalanine or tryptophan. The D gene is left open where the match is weak. Size tells how often a clone was seen (once, few, many) or the class of an expanded clone, and some rows leave it out.

>NA|NA|TRBJ1-5|TRBV28
CASSRDNQPQHF
TGTGCCAGCAGCCGGGACAATCAGCCCCAGCATTTT
>NA|NA|TRBJ1-1|TRBV29-1
CSVDEREVGTEAFF
TGCAGCGTTGATGAGAGGGAGGTAGGGACTGAAGCTTTCTTT
>NA|NA|TRBJ1-2|TRBV19
CASSSLDSAYYYGYTF
TGTGCCAGTAGTTCCCTCGACAGCGCGTATTACTATGGCTACACCTTC
>NA|NA|TRBJ1-3|TRBV25-1
CASSEWGESSGNTIYF
TGTGCCAGCAGTGAATGGGGCGAGAGCTCTGGAAACACCATATATTTT
>NA|NA|TRBJ2-7|TRBV6-4
CARVGGAPSYEQYF
TGTGCCAGAGTAGGGGGGGCCCCGTCATACGAGCAGTACTTC
>NA|NA|TRBJ1-5|TRBV28
CASSYRRWPTNQPQHF
TGTGCCAGCAGTTACCGCAGGTGGCCTACCAATCAGCCCCAGCATTTT
>TRBD1|NA|TRBJ1-1|TRBV19
CASSTRDRGRWNTEAFF
TGTGCCAGTAGTACCAGGGACAGGGGGCGATGGAACACTGAAGCTTTCTTT
>NA|few|TRBJ2-7|TRBV6-1
CASSGGGERDEQYF
TGTGCCAGCAGTGGAGGAGGGGAACGGGACGAGCAGTACTTC
>TRBD2|NA|TRBJ2-5|TRBV29-1
CSVGVVRGRDQETQYF
TGCAGCGTTGGGGTCGTCCGGGGGAGGGACCAAGAGACCCAGTACTTC
>NA|NA|TRBJ2-1|TRBV27
CASSLQVGHNEQFF
TGTGCCAGCAGTTTACAGGTCGGCCACAATGAGCAGTTCTTC
>NA|few|TRBJ2-2|TRBV9
CASSLGGGLQNTGELFF
TGTGCCAGCAGCCTAGGGGGGGGACTACAGAACACCGGGGAGCTGTTTTTT
>NA|NA|TRBJ1-4|TRBV19
CASSINSARASREKLFF
TGTGCCAGTAGTATTAATTCGGCGAGGGCGTCGCGAGAAAAACTGTTTTTT
>TRBD1|NA|TRBJ1-5|TRBV29-1
CSVPGGSNQPQHF
TGCAGCGTCCCAGGGGGGAGCAATCAGCCCCAGCATTTT